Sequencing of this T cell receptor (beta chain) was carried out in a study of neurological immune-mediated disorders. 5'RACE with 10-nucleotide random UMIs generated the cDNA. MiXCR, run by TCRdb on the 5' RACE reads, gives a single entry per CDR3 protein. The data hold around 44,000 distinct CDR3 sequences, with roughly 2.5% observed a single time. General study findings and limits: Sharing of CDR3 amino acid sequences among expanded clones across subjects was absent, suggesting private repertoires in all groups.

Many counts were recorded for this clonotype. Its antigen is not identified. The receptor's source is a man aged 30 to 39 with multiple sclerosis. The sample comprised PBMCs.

DNA of the CDR3: TGTGCCAGCAGTCCACTTGGGGGGCTGGGCACTGAAGCTTTCTTT. Translated, it gives CASSPLGGLGTEAFF. The V and J genes are TRBV7-2 and TRBJ1-1; perhaps TRBD1 as D (6 bases). CDR1 and CDR2 from the germline V gene are SGHTA and FQGNSA. The CDR3 consists of 15 residues. The V end lost 6 bases, the J end lost 4 bases, and 18 bases lay between the germline ends. Filled out from reference TRBV7-2 and TRBJ1-1, the complete variable domain reads GAGVSQSPSNKVTEKGKDVELRCDPISGHTALYWYRQSLGQGLEFLIYFQGNSAPDKSGLPSDRFSAERTGGSVSTLTIQRTQQEDSAVYLCASSPLGGLGTEAFFGQGTRLTVV.